The T cell receptor (beta chain) under discussion was sequenced for a study of neoadjuvant anti-PD-1 for oral cavity cancer. At the level of the study: Before surgery, most patients got three to four biweekly 3 mg/kg nivolumab doses. Patients without progression received a fourth nivolumab dose around day 43, then surgical resection on days 50-56. Study-level results: TCR analyses covered only a few patients per response group. Non-responders to neoadjuvant nivolumab had significantly more clonal PBMC T cells than responders.

Trimming left V 5 bases short and J 1 base short, with 8 bases between. Germline assignment: CDR1 ENHRY and CDR2 SYGVKD. The CDR3 is 13 residues long. Time point denoted: after neoadjuvant nivolumab, at surgical resection. Concerning this clone itself: Its specificity is not known.

Produced via immunoSEQ multiplex PCR; TCRdb's table is partial and in-frame only. The table shows around 67,000 clones, with roughly nine tenths occurring only once. This sequence was found in a person aged 35-80 years with oral cavity squamous cell carcinoma. The source material was PBMCs, sampled after nivolumab (anti-PD-1) treatment. This chain links TRBV10-3 with TRBJ1-1; weak D call: TRBD1 (6 bases). The DNA of the CDR3 is TGTGCCATCAGTCGACAGGAGAACACTGAAGCTTTCTTT. Translation gives CAISRQENTEAFF.